The 9 T cell receptor beta chains below were found in one sample sequenced in a study of T-cell memory formation after mild COVID-19. TCRdb processed the 5' RACE reads anew with MiXCR; each CDR3 protein has one entry. Found here are a few hundred thousand distinct CDR3 sequences, 25% to 30% of them singletons; the top ten hold less than 15%. Material: PBMCs or a T cell subset sorted from them (not recorded which). These receptors were collected from an adult woman who had mild COVID-19 (a few samples of this study predate the infection). Cell type and time point are not known.

The chain uses TRBV12-3 or TRBV12-4 and TRBJ2-1; possibly TRBD1 or TRBD2 for D (6 bases each). Trimming took off 0 bases at V and 3 bases at J, with 12 bases between the two ends. The CDR3 has 16 amino acids. The CDR3 reads CASSLAGGSVYNEQFF. CDR3 DNA: TGTGCCAGCAGTTTAGCGGGGGGCAGCGTCTACAATGAGCAGTTCTTC.

The V and J genes are TRBV2 and TRBJ1-1; possibly TRBD1 for D (5 bases). The length of the CDR3 is 13 residues. The V gene lost 3 bases and the J gene lost 3 bases, with 8 bases spanning the gap. The germline gives CDR1 SNHLY, CDR2 FYNNEI. CDR3 protein: CASSDRVDTEAFF. CDR3 DNA sequence: TGTGCCAGCAGTGACAGGGTGGACACTGAAGCTTTCTTT.

V and J are TRBV7-6 and TRBJ2-1; 13 positions agree with TRBD2. The length of the CDR3 is 16 residues. The trim removed 2 bases at V and 9 bases at J, leaving 7 bases unmatched. Germline CDR1 reads SGHVS; CDR2 reads FNYEAQ. CDR3 residues: CASSLRTSGGSGEQFF. The CDR3 nucleotides read TGTGCCAGCAGCTTACGGACTAGCGGGGGATCGGGTGAGCAGTTCTTC. Supplemented by reference TRBV7-6 and TRBJ2-1, the full variable domain reads GAGVSQSPRYKVTKRGQDVALRCDPISGHVSLYWYRQALGQGPEFLTYFNYEAQQDKSGLPNDRFSAERPEGSISTLTIQRTEQRDSAMYRCASSLRTSGGSGEQFFGPGTRLTVL.

V is TRBV4-3 and J is TRBJ2-7, with D perhaps matching TRBD1 (6 bases). V lost 0 bases and J lost 0, with 12 bases in between. The CDR3 is made up of 16 amino acids. In germline, CDR1 is LGHNA, CDR2 YSLEER. The CDR3 DNA follows: TGCGCCAGCAGCCAAGAGCAGGGGACCCTCTCCTACGAGCAGTACTTC. This sequence encodes CASSQEQGTLSYEQYF.

This clonotype was seen more than once but under ten times. The rearrangement links TRBV5-1 to TRBJ2-1; D possibly corresponds to TRBD2 (6 bases). Trimming took off 4 bases at V and 10 bases at J, with 18 bases between the two ends. The germline V gene has CDR1 SGHRS and CDR2 YFSETQ. The CDR3 has 14 residues. This CDR3 reads CASSPLGTFEEQFF. The CDR3 DNA reads as TGCGCCAGCAGCCCTCTCGGGACTTTCGAGGAGCAGTTCTTC.

This clonotype appeared many times. This chain joins TRBV19 and TRBJ1-2; D uncertain. Trimming cost V 5 bases and J 0 bases, with 13 bases left between them. Germline V gives CDR1 LNHDA, CDR2 SQIVND (reference sequence). CDR3 size: 15 residues. In DNA, the CDR3 is TGTGCCAGTAGTGAACGGCTGAGGACTAACTATGGCTACACCTTC. Translated: CASSERLRTNYGYTF. The complete variable domain, with remaining parts taken from reference TRBV19 and TRBJ1-2, reads DGGITQSPKYLFRKEGQNVTLSCEQNLNHDAMYWYRQDPGQGLRLIYYSQIVNDFQKGDIAEGYSVSREKKESFPLTVTSAQKNPTAFYLCASSERLRTNYGYTFGSGTRLTVV.

This clonotype was seen a few times. This chain links TRBV6-2 or TRBV6-3 with TRBJ2-3; TRBD2 aligns across 12 bases. The CDR3 sequence is 16 residues long. The V gene's germline CDR1 is MNHEY and CDR2 SVGEGT. V was clipped by 5 bases and J by 4 bases; unmatched bases: 7. The CDR3 here is CASSHRLAGVADTQYF. CDR3 coding DNA: TGTGCCAGCAGTCACCGACTAGCGGGAGTTGCAGATACGCAGTATTTT.

This clonotype was detected a few times. The chain recombines TRBV7-9 with TRBJ1-2, with TRBD1 matching 9 bases. Germline V gene lookup returns CDR1 SEHNR and CDR2 FQNEAQ (reference sequence). V lost 5 bases and J lost 7; bases outside the gene matches: 14. The length of the CDR3 is 16 residues. DNA for the CDR3: TGTGCCAGCAGCCTCTCGAGGGTGACAGGGGGATTTGGCTACACCTTC. It yields the protein CASSLSRVTGGFGYTF.

V and J are TRBV4-1 and TRBJ2-2, with D possibly called TRBD1 or TRBD2 (5 bases each). CDR1 MGHRA and CDR2 YSYEKL come from the germline V gene. V dropped 4 bases and J dropped 7 bases, with 16 bases sitting between them. The CDR3 loop spans 15 amino acids. The CDR3 is CASSLLGTPDGELFF. As DNA, the CDR3 is TGCGCCAGCAGCCTTCTTGGGACGCCGGACGGGGAGCTGTTTTTT.